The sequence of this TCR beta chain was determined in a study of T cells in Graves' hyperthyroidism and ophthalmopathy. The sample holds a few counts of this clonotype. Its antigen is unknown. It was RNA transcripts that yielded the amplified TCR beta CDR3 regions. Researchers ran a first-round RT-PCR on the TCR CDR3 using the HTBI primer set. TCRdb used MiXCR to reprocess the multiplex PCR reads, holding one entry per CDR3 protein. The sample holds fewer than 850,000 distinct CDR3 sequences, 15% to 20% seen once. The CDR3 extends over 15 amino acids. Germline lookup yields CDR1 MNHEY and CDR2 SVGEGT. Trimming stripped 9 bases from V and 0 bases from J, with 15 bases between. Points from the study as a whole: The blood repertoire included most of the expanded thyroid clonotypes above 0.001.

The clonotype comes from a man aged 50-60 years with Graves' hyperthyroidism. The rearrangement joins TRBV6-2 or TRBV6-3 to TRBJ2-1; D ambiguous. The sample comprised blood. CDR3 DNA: TGTGCCAGTTGCCCCGAGGTGAGCTCCTACAATGAGCAGTTCTTC. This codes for CASCPEVSSYNEQFF.